This T cell receptor (beta chain) stems from a study of shared clonotypes between healthy human individuals. Clones were read by immunoSEQ multiplex PCR, and TCRdb kept only the in-frame ones, dropping some. The sample records about 2 million clones, over 85% being singletons. CD45RO negativity and positive selection for CCR7 defined naive CD8 cells, a population that excluded terminally differentiated effector memory CD45RA+ cells. CDR3 size: 15 residues. Germline V gene data show CDR1 as SGDLS and CDR2 as YYNGEE. Trimming stripped 0 bases from V and 6 bases from J, with 12 bases between. This chain uses TRBV9 with TRBJ2-2, with a possible D match to TRBD1 (6 bases). Sequenced material: naive CD8+ T cells sorted from blood. The sequence derives from a man aged 18 to 29 in good health. The CDR3 loop reads CASSVGQGLAGELFF. As DNA, the CDR3 is TGTGCCAGCAGCGTAGGGCAGGGGTTGGCCGGGGAGCTGTTTTTT. The full variable domain, rest sourced from reference TRBV9 and TRBJ2-2, is DSGVTQTPKHLITATGQRVTLRCSPRSGDLSVYWYQQSLDQGLQFLIQYYNGEERAKGNILERFSAQQFPDLHSELNLSSLELGDSALYFCASSVGQGLAGELFFGEGSRLTVL.